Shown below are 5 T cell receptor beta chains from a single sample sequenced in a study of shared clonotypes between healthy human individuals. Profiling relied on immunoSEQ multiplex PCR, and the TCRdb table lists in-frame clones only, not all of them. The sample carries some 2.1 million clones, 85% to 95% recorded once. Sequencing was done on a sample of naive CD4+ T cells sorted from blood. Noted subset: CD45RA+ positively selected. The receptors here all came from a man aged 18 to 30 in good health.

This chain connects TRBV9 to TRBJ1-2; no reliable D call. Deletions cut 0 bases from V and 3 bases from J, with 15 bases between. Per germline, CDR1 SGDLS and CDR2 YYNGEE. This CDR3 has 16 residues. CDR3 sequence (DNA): TGTGCCAGCAGCGTAGCCGTTATAGGAGTACACTATGGCTACACCTTC. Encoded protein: CASSVAVIGVHYGYTF.

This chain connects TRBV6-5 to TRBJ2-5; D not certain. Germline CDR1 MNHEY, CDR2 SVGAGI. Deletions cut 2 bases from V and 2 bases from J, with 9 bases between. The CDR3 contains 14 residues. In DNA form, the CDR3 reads TGTGCCAGCAGTTACGGCCGGCTACAAGAGACCCAGTACTTC. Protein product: CASSYGRLQETQYF.

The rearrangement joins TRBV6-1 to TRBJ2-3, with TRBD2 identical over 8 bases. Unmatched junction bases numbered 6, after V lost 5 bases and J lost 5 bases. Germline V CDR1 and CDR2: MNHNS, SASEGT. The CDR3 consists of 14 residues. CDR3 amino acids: CASSSGGLGDTQYF. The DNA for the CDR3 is TGTGCCAGCAGTTCGGGGGGGCTGGGAGATACGCAGTATTTT.

CDR3 sequence (DNA): TGTGCCAGTAGTATTATGGGGCTCGGAGAGACCCAGTACTTC. Protein product: CASSIMGLGETQYF. V usage is TRBV19 and J usage is TRBJ2-5; possibly TRBD1 for D (5 bases). Trimming left V 3 bases short and J 4 bases short, with 12 bases between. Germline CDR1 and CDR2: LNHDA and SQIVND (reference sequence). This CDR3 has 14 residues.

CDR3 region: CASSFTGRDEKLFF. CDR3 coding DNA: TGTGCCAGCAGTTTTACAGGGAGAGACGAAAAACTGTTTTTT. J is TRBJ1-4 and V is TRBV6-5, with D maybe TRBD1 (6 bases). Trimming shortened V by 4 bases and J by 8 bases, and 14 bases separated the two germline ends. The CDR3 is 14 amino acids. Per the germline V gene, CDR1 is MNHEY and CDR2 is SVGAGI.